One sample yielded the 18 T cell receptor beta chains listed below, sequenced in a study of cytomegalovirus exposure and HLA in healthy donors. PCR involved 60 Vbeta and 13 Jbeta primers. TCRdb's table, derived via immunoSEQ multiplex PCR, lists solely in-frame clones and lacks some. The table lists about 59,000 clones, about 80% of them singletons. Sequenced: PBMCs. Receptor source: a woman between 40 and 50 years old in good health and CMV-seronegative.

This CDR3 is CASSAGQGSSSEQYF. CDR3 nucleotides: TGCGCCAGCAGCGCCGGACAGGGGTCATCGAGCGAGCAGTACTTC. The chain has TRBV5-1 and TRBJ2-7; 9 bases match TRBD1. Trimming at V came to 4 bases and at J to 6 bases, leaving 11 bases not matched to a gene. The CDR3 loop spans 15 amino acids. The germline V gene encodes CDR1 SGHRS and CDR2 YFSETQ.

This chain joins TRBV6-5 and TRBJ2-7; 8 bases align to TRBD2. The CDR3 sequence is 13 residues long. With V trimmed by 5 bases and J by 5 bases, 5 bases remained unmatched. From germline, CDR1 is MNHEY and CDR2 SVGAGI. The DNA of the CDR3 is TGTGCCAGCAGTCACCCGGGGGGGGACGAGCAGTACTTC. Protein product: CASSHPGGDEQYF.

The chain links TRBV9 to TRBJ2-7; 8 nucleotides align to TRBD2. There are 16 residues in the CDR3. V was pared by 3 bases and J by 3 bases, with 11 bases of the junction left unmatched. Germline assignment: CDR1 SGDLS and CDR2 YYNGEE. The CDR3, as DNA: TGTGCCAGCAGCGACGGAGCGGGGGCACCAAACTACGAGCAGTACTTC. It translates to CASSDGAGAPNYEQYF.

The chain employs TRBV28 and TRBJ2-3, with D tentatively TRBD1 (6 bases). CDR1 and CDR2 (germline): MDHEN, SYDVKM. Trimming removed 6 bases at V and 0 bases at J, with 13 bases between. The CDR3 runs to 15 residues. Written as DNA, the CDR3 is TGTGCCAGCAGCAAAGGGGGTTTAAGCACAGATACGCAGTATTTT. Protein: CASSKGGLSTDTQYF.

CDR3 nucleotides: TGTGCCTGGAATGTCCTTAATGAAAAACTGTTTTTT. It is translated as CAWNVLNEKLFF. This chain uses TRBV30 with TRBJ1-4; D remains unclear. CDR1 and CDR2 (germline): GTSNPN, SVGIG (reference sequence). V lost 4 bases and J 4 bases, leaving 7 bases between the germline ends. This CDR3 has 12 residues.

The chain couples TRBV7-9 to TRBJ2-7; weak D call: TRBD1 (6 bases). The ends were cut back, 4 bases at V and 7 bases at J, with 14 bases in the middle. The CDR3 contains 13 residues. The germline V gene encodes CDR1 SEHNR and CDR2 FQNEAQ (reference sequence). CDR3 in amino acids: CASSSPGHPEQYF. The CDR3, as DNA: TGTGCCAGCAGCTCCCCGGGACATCCTGAGCAGTACTTC.

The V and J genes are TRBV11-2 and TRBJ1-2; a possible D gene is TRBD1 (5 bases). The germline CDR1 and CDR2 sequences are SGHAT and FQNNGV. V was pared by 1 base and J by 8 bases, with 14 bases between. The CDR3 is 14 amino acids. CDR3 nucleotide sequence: TGTGCCAGCAGCTTAGGGGGGGTAGGGAGAGGCTACACCTTC. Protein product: CASSLGGVGRGYTF.

CDR3 DNA sequence: TGCAGCGTTGGGAATAGGGGGTCAGGTCAGCCCCAGCATTTT. Encoded protein: CSVGNRGSGQPQHF. J is TRBJ1-5 and V is TRBV29-1; TRBD1 might be the D (6 bases). This CDR3 has 14 residues. Per germline, CDR1 SQVTM and CDR2 ANQGSEA. With 4 bases removed from V and 6 bases from J, the gap between germline ends came to 16 bases.

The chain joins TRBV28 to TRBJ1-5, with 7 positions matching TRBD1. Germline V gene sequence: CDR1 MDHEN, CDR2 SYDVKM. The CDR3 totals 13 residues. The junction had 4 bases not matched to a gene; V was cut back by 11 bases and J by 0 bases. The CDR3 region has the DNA TGTGCCTCCGGGACAGATAGCAATCAGCCCCAGCATTTT. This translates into CASGTDSNQPQHF.

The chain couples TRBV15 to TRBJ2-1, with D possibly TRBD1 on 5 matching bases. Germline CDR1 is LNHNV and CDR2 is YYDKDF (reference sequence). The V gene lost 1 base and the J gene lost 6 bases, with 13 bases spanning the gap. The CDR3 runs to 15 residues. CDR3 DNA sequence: TGTGCCACCAGCAGAGCAAGGGGCATCAGCAATGAGCAGTTCTTC. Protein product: CATSRARGISNEQFF.

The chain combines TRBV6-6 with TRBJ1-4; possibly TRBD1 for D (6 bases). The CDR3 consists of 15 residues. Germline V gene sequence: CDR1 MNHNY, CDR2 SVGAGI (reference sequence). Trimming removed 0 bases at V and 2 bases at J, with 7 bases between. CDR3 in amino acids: CASSYSRGTNEKLFF. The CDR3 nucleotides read TGTGCCAGCAGTTACTCGAGGGGGACTAATGAAAAACTGTTTTTT.

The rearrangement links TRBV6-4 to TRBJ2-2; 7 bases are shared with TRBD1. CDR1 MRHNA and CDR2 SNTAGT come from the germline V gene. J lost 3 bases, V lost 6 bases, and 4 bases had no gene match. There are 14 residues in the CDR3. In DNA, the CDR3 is TGTGCCAGCAGCGAGGGGACAGACACCGGGGAGCTGTTTTTT. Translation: CASSEGTDTGELFF.

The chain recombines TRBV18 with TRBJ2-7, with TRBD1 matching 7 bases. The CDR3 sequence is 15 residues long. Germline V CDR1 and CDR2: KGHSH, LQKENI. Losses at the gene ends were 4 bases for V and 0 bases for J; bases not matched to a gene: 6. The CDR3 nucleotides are TGTGCCAGCTCACAGACAGGGAGTGACTCCTACGAGCAGTACTTC. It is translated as CASSQTGSDSYEQYF.

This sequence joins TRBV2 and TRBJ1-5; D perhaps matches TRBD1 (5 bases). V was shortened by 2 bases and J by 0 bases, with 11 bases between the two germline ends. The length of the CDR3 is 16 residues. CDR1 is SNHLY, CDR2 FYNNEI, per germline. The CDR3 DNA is TGTGCCAGCAGTGAACAAGGGGCGAATAGCAATCAGCCCCAGCATTTT. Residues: CASSEQGANSNQPQHF.

The CDR3 DNA is TGTGCCAGCGGCCCTGGGAAACCGGGGGCAACTAATGAAAAACTGTTTTTT. Protein sequence: CASGPGKPGATNEKLFF. The chain joins TRBV2 to TRBJ1-4; a possible D gene is TRBD1 (5 bases). The germline CDR1 and CDR2 sequences are SNHLY and FYNNEI. V lost 8 bases to trimming and J lost 0 bases, with 19 bases between them. This CDR3 region has 17 residues.

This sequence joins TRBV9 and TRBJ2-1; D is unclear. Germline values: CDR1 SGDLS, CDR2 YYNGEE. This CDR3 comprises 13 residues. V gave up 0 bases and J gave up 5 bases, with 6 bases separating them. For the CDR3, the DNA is TGTGCCAGCAGCGTAGCTACTCACAATGAGCAGTTCTTC. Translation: CASSVATHNEQFF.

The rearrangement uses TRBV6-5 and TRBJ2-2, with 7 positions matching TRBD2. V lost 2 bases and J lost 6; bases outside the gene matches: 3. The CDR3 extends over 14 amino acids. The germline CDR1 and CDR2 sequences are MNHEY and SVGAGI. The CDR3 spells CASSYDTSAGELFF. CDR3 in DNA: TGTGCCAGCAGTTACGATACTAGCGCCGGGGAGCTGTTTTTT.

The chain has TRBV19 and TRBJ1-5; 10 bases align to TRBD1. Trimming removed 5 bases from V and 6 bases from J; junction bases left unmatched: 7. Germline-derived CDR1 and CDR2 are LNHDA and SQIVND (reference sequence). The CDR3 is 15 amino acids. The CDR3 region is CASSGDRGSTQPQHF. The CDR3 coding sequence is TGTGCCAGTAGTGGGGACAGGGGAAGTACTCAGCCCCAGCATTTT.